What follows are 13 T cell receptor beta chains derived from one specimen sequenced in a study of regulatory T cells in long-lasting Graves disease. Time point of the sample: newly diagnosed GD, antithyroid drugs for less than 3 months. From RNA extracted from PBMCs, the TCR library was made. Sequencing libraries for TCR beta were prepared with iRepertoire HTBI primers and Arm-PCR of CDR3 regions. Using its own MiXCR run on the multiplex PCR reads, TCRdb lists one record per CDR3 protein. This sample has under 300,000 distinct CDR3 sequences, with 15% to 20% found just once. This sample also belongs to another study, concerning T cells in Graves' hyperthyroidism and ophthalmopathy.

The sequences come from peripheral blood mononuclear cells (PBMCs), collected at new diagnosis, from a patient treated with antithyroid drugs. Every receptor here comes from a woman in her twenties or thirties with Graves disease.

CDR3 sequence: CASSRRGVDTQYF. CDR3 bases: TGTGCCAGCAGCCGGAGGGGGGTAGATACGCAGTATTTT. This chain links TRBV7-3 with TRBJ2-3; D tentatively reads TRBD1 or TRBD2 (6 bases each). The germline V and J ends were trimmed by 5 bases and 5 bases, with 11 bases remaining between them. The CDR3 has 13 residues. Germline CDR1 SGHTA, CDR2 FQGTGA.

This clonotype came up many times. This chain joins TRBV29-1 and TRBJ2-1; 7 nucleotides match TRBD2. Germline V lookup: CDR1 SQVTM, CDR2 ANQGSEA. V dropped 7 bases and J dropped 4; count of bases not matched to a gene: 4. The CDR3 length is 12 residues. CDR3 amino acids: CSALGGYNEQFF. The CDR3 nucleotides read TGCAGCGCCCTGGGGGGGTACAATGAGCAGTTCTTC.

This clonotype was seen ten or more times. The V and J genes are TRBV12-5 and TRBJ2-5; 12 nucleotides align to TRBD2. Trimming removed 4 bases from V and 4 bases from J; junction bases left unmatched: 4. Germline CDR1 and CDR2: LGHNT and FRNRAP. The CDR3 has 15 residues. CDR3 loop: CASGSKTSGGETQYF. In DNA, the CDR3 is TGTGCTAGTGGTTCCAAGACTAGCGGGGGAGAGACCCAGTACTTC.

As DNA, the CDR3 is TGTGCCATCAGAGCAGCGCCGGGCGGCTACACCTACGAGCAGTACTTC. It codes for CAIRAAPGGYTYEQYF. The chain has TRBV10-3 and TRBJ2-7; no definite D call. Germline CDR1 ENHRY, CDR2 SYGVKD. This CDR3 contains 16 residues. Trimming cost V 6 bases and J 2 bases, with 20 bases left between them.

This clonotype was counted many times. CDR3 amino acids: CASSFPAGELNYGYTF. CDR3 bases: TGTGCCAGCAGCTTTCCGGCGGGGGAACTCAACTATGGCTACACCTTC. This chain links TRBV7-9 with TRBJ1-2; TRBD1 might be the D (5 bases). CDR3 length: 16 residues. Germline V gene data show CDR1 as SEHNR and CDR2 as FQNEAQ (reference sequence). V lost 3 bases and J 2 bases, leaving 16 bases between the germline ends.

This clonotype was picked up many times. CDR3 in amino acids: CASSFGTGGSEAFF. The CDR3 DNA reads as TGTGCCAGCAGTTTCGGGACAGGGGGCTCTGAAGCTTTCTTT. The rearrangement links TRBV12-3 or TRBV12-4 to TRBJ1-1; 12 positions agree with TRBD1. CDR3 length: 14 residues. The junction had 2 bases not matched to a gene; V was cut back by 3 bases and J by 6 bases.

This clonotype was counted ten times or more. V is TRBV20-1 and J is TRBJ1-4; the D is unclear. This CDR3 region has 14 residues. From germline, CDR1 is DFQATT and CDR2 SNEGSKA (reference sequence). With 2 bases removed from V and 0 bases from J, the gap between germline ends came to 7 bases. The CDR3 nucleotides read TGCAGTGCTAGATCTCCCGCAACTAATGAAAAACTGTTTTTT. Residues: CSARSPATNEKLFF.

This clonotype occurred many times. The rearrangement uses TRBV7-9 and TRBJ2-1; maybe TRBD2 (7 bases). This CDR3 has 16 amino acids. V was shortened by 5 bases and J by 2 bases, with 16 bases between the two germline ends. Germline-derived CDR1 and CDR2 are SEHNR and FQNEAQ (reference sequence). CDR3 nucleotide sequence: TGTGCCAGCAGCGATGTCGGGGGGCTAACCTACAATGAGCAGTTCTTC. This translates into CASSDVGGLTYNEQFF.

The CDR3 coding sequence is TGTGCCAGCCTGGGGAACGGGGAGCTGTTTTTT. It encodes CASLGNGELFF. The V gene is TRBV6-4, the J gene TRBJ2-2; D call uncertain. V shed 8 bases and J shed 7 bases, with 8 bases lying between them. CDR3 length: 11 residues. Per germline, CDR1 MRHNA and CDR2 SNTAGT.

On this clonotype itself: Given a much more abundant clone one base away, this may be a read error. The genes are TRBV11-2 and TRBJ1-2; perhaps TRBD1 as D (5 bases). CDR1 is SGHAT and CDR2 is FQNNGV in the germline V gene. The germline V and J ends were trimmed by 7 bases and 4 bases, with 16 bases remaining between them. This CDR3 is built from 14 residues. DNA for the CDR3: TGTGCCAGCAACTCCGGGACGGGGACCTATGGCTACACCTTC. This encodes CASNSGTGTYGYTF.

This clonotype was observed many times. The V gene is TRBV27, the J gene TRBJ2-7; a weak D match, TRBD1 (5 bases). Germline loops: CDR1 MNHEY, CDR2 SMNVEV (reference sequence). Trimming shortened V by 0 bases and J by 3 bases, and 12 bases separated the two germline ends. The CDR3 length is 15 residues. This CDR3 reads CASSLSPRAYYEQYF. Here the CDR3 DNA reads TGTGCCAGCAGTTTATCTCCCAGGGCCTACTACGAGCAGTACTTC.

The J gene is TRBJ2-1, the V gene TRBV2; TRBD1 agrees at 10 bases. The J segment lost 6 bases and the V segment lost 3 bases, leaving 5 bases of the junction unmatched. CDR1 SNHLY and CDR2 FYNNEI come from the germline V gene. This CDR3 has 15 amino acids. This CDR3 reads CASSDVGQGVNEQFF. In DNA, the CDR3 is TGTGCCAGCAGTGATGTTGGACAGGGGGTCAATGAGCAGTTCTTC.

This clonotype was detected ten times or more. The genes are TRBV6-1 and TRBJ2-5, with D uncertain. The CDR3 runs 13 residues. Germline V lookup: CDR1 MNHNS, CDR2 SASEGT. V lost 0 bases, J lost 3 bases, and 5 bases lay in between. The CDR3 spells CASSEAGKETQYF. CDR3 coding DNA: TGTGCCAGCAGTGAAGCCGGTAAAGAGACCCAGTACTTC.